This TCR beta chain is from a study of blood T cell repertoires in COVID-19. Study details: Sample material is recorded as cDNA or gDNA derived from T cells, B-cell-depleted T cells, or PBMCs.

Per the study methods: Reference gene primer amplification gave nucleated cell count estimates. TCRdb's copy holds only in-frame clones and misses some; the assay was immunoSEQ multiplex PCR. That table supplies the V and J calls and clone size; D and trimming were determined from the DNA. The repertoire holds 30,000 to 35,000 clones, with roughly 78% as singletons. J was trimmed by 9 bases and V by 2 bases; bases with no gene match: 6. CDR3 length: 15 residues. Germline V CDR1 and CDR2: MNHNY, SVGAGI (reference sequence). The rearrangement links TRBV6-6 to TRBJ1-6; 8 bases are a match to TRBD1. This receptor was obtained from an elderly man with active or convalescent COVID-19. Sequencing used peripheral blood. CDR3 bases: TGTGCCAGCAGTTACGAAGGACAGGGAGTTTCACCCCTCCACTTT. Translation: CASSYEGQGVSPLHF.